The T cell receptor (beta chain) under discussion was sequenced for a study of blood T cell repertoires in COVID-19. Whole-study context: From T cells, B-cell-depleted T cells, or PBMCs came the material, which was cDNA or gDNA.

Produced via immunoSEQ multiplex PCR; TCRdb's table is partial and in-frame only. The sample holds approximately 99,000 clones, approximately 86% seen once. The specimen was peripheral blood. This clonotype originated in a woman aged 55-69 years in a cohort sampled during active or convalescent COVID-19.

The DNA of the CDR3 is TGTGCCAGCAGCATCCCTTTGTCGTCCCTTGGCTACACCTTC. Residues: CASSIPLSSLGYTF. The chain joins TRBV7-9 to TRBJ1-2; D not certain. CDR1 and CDR2 from the germline V gene are SEHNR and FQNEAQ (reference sequence). V was pared by 5 bases and J by 7 bases, with 17 bases between. This CDR3 has 14 amino acids.